Included here is one T cell receptor (beta chain) sequence, with context. The data are from a study of blood T cell repertoires in COVID-19. Individuals aged about 18 to 89 years were recruited from some 26 US areas. Participant-given clinical history determined each cohort assignment. The table came from immunoSEQ multiplex PCR; TCRdb's copy has only in-frame clones and leaves some out. Here the sample spans a few hundred thousand clones, roughly 90% being singletons. This sequence originates from a woman aged 18 to 35 with acute COVID-19. Sequenced material: PBMCs or T cells enriched from blood (not recorded which).

CDR3: CASSLLGREGYNEQFF. CDR3 sequence (DNA): TGTGCCAGCAGTTTATTAGGGCGGGAGGGCTACAATGAGCAGTTCTTC. This sequence joins TRBV28 and TRBJ2-1; 9 bases are a match to TRBD2. This CDR3 has 16 amino acids. CDR1 is MDHEN, CDR2 SYDVKM, per germline. The J segment lost 3 bases and the V segment lost 1 base, leaving 4 bases of the junction unmatched.